The 2 T cell receptor beta chains below come from one sample, sequenced in a study of T cells in Graves' hyperthyroidism and ophthalmopathy (dated by TCRdb to about 2019). The library was made by multiplex PCR. The sequencer was an Illumina HiSeq 2000. The TCR beta CDR3 regions were amplified from the RNA transcripts. The first round of RT-PCR for the TCR CDR3 was performed with the HTBI primer set and the Qiagen OneStep RT-PCR kit. TCRdb redid the processing of the public reads, applying fastp at Q25 and MiXCR, and retained in-frame beta chains. Each entry merges the rows of one CDR3 protein and shows their most common DNA and genes. Across this sample there are some 600,000 distinct CDR3 sequences, with about 43% seen only once. The leading ten clones occupy roughly 8.2% of the sample. Sequences were obtained from peripheral blood or thyroid tissue (not recorded which). Every receptor here comes from a woman aged 18-35 years with Graves' hyperthyroidism. Donor details come from another sample of the same person, matched by shared clones.

This clonotype occurred a few times. The chain links TRBV10-3 to TRBJ1-1; TRBD1 matches at 8 bases. This CDR3 contains 15 residues. Germline V gives CDR1 ENHRY, CDR2 SYGVKD. V shed 4 bases, J shed 6 bases, and the junction held 10 bases outside the gene matches. Written as DNA, the CDR3 is TGTGCCATCAGTGGTTGGACAGGGAAGGGCTCTGAAGCTTTCTTT. Translated: CAISGWTGKGSEAFF.

This chain links TRBV9 with TRBJ1-4; D unclear. Germline values: CDR1 SGDLS, CDR2 YYNGEE. With 7 bases removed from V and 5 bases from J, the gap between germline ends came to 15 bases. The CDR3 runs 14 residues. The CDR3 coding sequence is TGTGCCAGCGGATCAGAAACTCAGAATGAAAAACTGTTTTTT. This encodes CASGSETQNEKLFF.